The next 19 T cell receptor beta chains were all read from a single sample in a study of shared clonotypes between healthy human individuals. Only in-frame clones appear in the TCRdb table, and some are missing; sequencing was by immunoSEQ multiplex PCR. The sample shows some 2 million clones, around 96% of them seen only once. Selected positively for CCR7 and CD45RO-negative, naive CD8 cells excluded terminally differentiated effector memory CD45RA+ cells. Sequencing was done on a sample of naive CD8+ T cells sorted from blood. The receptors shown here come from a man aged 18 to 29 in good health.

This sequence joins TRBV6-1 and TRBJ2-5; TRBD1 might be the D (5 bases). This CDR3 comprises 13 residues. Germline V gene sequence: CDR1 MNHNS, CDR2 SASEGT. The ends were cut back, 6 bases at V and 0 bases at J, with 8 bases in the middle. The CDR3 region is CASSGQNQETQYF. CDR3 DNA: TGTGCCAGCAGCGGACAAAACCAAGAGACCCAGTACTTC.

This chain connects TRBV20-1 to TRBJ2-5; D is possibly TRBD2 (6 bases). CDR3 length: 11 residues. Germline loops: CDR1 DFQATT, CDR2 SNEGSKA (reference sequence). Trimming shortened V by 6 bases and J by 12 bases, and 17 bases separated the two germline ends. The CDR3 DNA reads TGCAGTGCATGGGACTCCTCCGCAGAGTACTTC. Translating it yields CSAWDSSAEYF.

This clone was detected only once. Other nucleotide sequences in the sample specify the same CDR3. For the CDR3, the DNA is TGTGCCAGCAGTGGCGGGAGCTACGAGCAGTACTTC. It yields the protein CASSGGSYEQYF. V and J are TRBV27 and TRBJ2-7, with 7 bases lining up with TRBD2. The V segment lost 5 bases and the J segment 3 bases; nucleotides outside the gene matches: 1. This CDR3 comprises 12 residues. From germline, CDR1 is MNHEY and CDR2 SMNVEV (reference sequence).

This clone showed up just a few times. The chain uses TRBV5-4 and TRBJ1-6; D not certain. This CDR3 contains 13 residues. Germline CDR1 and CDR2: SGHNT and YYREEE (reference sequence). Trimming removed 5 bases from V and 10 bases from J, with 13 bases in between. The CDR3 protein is CASRSEVDSPLHF. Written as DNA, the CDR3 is TGTGCCAGCAGGAGTGAGGTAGACTCACCCCTCCACTTT.

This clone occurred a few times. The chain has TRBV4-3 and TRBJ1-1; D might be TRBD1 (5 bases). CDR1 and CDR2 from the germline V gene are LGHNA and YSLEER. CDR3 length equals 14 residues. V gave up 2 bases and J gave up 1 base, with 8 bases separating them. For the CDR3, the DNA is TGCGCCAGCAGCCAAAATGACAGGAACACTGAAGCTTTCTTT. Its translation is CASSQNDRNTEAFF.

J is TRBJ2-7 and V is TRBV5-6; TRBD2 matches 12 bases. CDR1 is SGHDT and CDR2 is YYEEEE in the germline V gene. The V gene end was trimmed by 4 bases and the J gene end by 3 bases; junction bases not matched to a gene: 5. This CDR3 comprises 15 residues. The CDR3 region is CASSPTSGRYYEQYF. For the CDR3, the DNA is TGTGCCAGCAGCCCGACTAGCGGGAGATACTACGAGCAGTACTTC.

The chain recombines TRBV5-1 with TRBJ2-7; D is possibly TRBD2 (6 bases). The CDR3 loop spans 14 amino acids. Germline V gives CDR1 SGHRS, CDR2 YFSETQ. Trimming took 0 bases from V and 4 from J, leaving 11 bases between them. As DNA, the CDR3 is TGCGCCAGCAGCTTGGTTAAGGAGGGGTACGAGCAGTACTTC. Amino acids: CASSLVKEGYEQYF.

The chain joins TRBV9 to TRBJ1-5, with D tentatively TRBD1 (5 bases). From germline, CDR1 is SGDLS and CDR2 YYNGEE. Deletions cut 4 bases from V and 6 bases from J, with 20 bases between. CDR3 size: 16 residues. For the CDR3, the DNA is TGTGCCAGCAGCATCCGGACATTAGATCGTAGTCAGCCCCAGCATTTT. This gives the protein CASSIRTLDRSQPQHF.

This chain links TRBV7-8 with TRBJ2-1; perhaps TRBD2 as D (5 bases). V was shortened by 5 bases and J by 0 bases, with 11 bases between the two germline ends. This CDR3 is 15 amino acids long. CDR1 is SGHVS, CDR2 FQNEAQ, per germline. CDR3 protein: CASSISGNSYNEQFF. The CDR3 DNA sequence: TGTGCCAGCAGCATAAGCGGAAACTCCTACAATGAGCAGTTCTTC.

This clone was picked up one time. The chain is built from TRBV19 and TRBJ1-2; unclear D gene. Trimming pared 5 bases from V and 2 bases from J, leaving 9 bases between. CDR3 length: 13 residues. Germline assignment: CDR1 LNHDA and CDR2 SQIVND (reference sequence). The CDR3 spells CASSPSWNYGYTF. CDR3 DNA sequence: TGTGCCAGTAGTCCAAGTTGGAACTATGGCTACACCTTC.

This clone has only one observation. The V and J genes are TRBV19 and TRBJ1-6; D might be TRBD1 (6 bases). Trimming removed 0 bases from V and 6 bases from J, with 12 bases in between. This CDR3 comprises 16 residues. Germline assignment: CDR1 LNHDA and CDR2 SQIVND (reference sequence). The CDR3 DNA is TGTGCCAGTAGTATAGACTACAGGGTTTCTAATTCACCCCTCCACTTT. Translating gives CASSIDYRVSNSPLHF. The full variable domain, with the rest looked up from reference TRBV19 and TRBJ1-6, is DGGITQSPKYLFRKEGQNVTLSCEQNLNHDAMYWYRQDPGQGLRLIYYSQIVNDFQKGDIAEGYSVSREKKESFPLTVTSAQKNPTAFYLCASSIDYRVSNSPLHFGNGTRLTVT.

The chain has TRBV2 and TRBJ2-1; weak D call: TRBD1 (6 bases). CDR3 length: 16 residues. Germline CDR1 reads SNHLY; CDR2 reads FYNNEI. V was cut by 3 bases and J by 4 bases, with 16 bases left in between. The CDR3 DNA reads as TGTGCCAGCAGTGATAGATTGGACAGAAAATACAATGAGCAGTTCTTC. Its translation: CASSDRLDRKYNEQFF.

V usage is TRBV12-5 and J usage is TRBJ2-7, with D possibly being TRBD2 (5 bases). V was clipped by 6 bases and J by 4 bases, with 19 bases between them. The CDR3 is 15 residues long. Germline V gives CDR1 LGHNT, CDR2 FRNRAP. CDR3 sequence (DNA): TGTGCTAGTGGCCCCCCCCGAGGGCTTCAGTACGAGCAGTACTTC. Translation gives CASGPPRGLQYEQYF.

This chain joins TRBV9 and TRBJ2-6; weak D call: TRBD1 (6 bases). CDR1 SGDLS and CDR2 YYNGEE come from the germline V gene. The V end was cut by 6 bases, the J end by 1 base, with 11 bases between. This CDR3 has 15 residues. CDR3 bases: TGTGCCAGCAAACAGGGTGGGTCTGGGGCCAACGTCCTGACTTTC. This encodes CASKQGGSGANVLTF.

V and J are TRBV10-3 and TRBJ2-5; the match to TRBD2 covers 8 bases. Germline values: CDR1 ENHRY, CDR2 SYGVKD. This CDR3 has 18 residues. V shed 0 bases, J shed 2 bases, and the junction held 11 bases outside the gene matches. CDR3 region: CAISESRVAGSTQETQYF. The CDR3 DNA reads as TGTGCCATCAGTGAGTCGAGGGTAGCGGGAAGCACACAAGAGACCCAGTACTTC.

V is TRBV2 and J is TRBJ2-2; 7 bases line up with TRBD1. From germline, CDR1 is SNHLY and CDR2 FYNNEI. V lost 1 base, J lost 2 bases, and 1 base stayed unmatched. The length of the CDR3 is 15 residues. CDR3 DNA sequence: TGTGCCAGCAGTGAAGGACAGGGCAACACCGGGGAGCTGTTTTTT. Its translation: CASSEGQGNTGELFF.

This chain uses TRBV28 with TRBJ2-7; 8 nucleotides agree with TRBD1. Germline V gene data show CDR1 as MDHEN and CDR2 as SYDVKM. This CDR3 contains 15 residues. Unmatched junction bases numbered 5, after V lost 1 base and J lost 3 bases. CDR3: CASSLSRGQGYEQYF. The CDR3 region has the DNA TGTGCCAGCAGTTTATCCAGGGGGCAGGGCTACGAGCAGTACTTC. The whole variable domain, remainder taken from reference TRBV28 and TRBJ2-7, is DVKVTQSSRYLVKRTGEKVFLECVQDMDHENMFWYRQDPGLGLRLIYFSYDVKMKEKGDIPEGYSVSREKKERFSLILESASTNQTSMYLCASSLSRGQGYEQYFGPGTRLTVT.

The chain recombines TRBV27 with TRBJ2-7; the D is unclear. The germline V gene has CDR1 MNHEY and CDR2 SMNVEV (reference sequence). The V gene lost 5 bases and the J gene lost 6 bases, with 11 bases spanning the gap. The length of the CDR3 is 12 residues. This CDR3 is CASSPNKGEQYF. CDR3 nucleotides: TGTGCCAGCAGTCCAAACAAGGGCGAGCAGTACTTC.

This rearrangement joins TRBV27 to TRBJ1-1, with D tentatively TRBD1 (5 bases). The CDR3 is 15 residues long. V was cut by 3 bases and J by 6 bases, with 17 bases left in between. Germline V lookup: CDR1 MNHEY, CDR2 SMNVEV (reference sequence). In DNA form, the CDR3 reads TGTGCCAGCAGTTTTACGGGACCGGGAGTATCTGAAGCTTTCTTT. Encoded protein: CASSFTGPGVSEAFF.